The rows below give T cell receptor beta chains drawn from one sample of a study of long-term antiretroviral therapy in people with HIV. Assay used: immunoSEQ multiplex PCR; TCRdb lists only in-frame clones, some missing. The data contain around 9,600 clones, about 77% of them singletons. Material: unsorted PBMCs, obtained 0.4 years before starting antiretroviral therapy. Every receptor here comes from a man aged 25 to 40 with HIV. Each CDR3 is given with its conserved first and last residue. A D gene is named only where the DNA matches it firmly. Clone size is not always given. Where it is, it says once, few, many or a class for expanded clones.

d_gene	abundance	v_gene	len	j_gene	CDR3nt	CDR3aa
.	once	TRBV7-2	14	TRBJ2-2	TGTGCCAGCAGAAGACAGCGAGACACCGGGGAGCTGTTTTTT	CASRRQRDTGELFF
.	.	TRBV19	13	TRBJ1-1	TGTGCCAGTACTTTCTCGGACAAGTACGAAGCTTTCTTT	CASTFSDKYEAFF
.	.	TRBV5-6	12	TRBJ1-1	TGTGCCAGCAGCTTGAGAGGCCAGCAAGCTTTCTTT	CASSLRGQQAFF
.	.	TRBV6-5	14	TRBJ2-7	TGTGCCAGCAGCCCATTAATGGGGGGCAGGGAGCAGTACTTC	CASSPLMGGREQYF
.	.	TRBV9	14	TRBJ1-5	TGTGCCAGCAGCGCGAGAGGGGATATATGGCCCCAGCATTTT	CASSARGDIWPQHF
.	.	TRBV6-5	14	TRBJ1-1	TGTGCCAGCACCCGCGGCTCCTGGTCGTTTGAAGCTTTCTTT	CASTRGSWSFEAFF
.	.	TRBV27	14	TRBJ1-6	TGTGCCAGCAGTATGAGACAATATAATTCACCCCTCCACTTT	CASSMRQYNSPLHF
.	.	TRBV11-2	14	TRBJ2-2	TGTGCCAGCAGCCCCTGGGGGTCCACCGGGGAGCTGTTTTTT	CASSPWGSTGELFF
TRBD2	.	TRBV11-3	16	TRBJ2-5	TGTGCCAGCAGCTCGGGACTAGCGGGGGTCAAAGAGACCCAGTACTTC	CASSSGLAGVKETQYF
.	once	TRBV27	17	TRBJ2-1	TGTGCCAGCAGAGGTCGGGGGCGGGGGACTGTTAGGAATGAGCAGTTCTTC	CASRGRGRGTVRNEQFF
TRBD1	.	TRBV19	14	TRBJ1-2	TGTGCCAGTAGTGGGACAGGAGGAAACTATGGCTACACCTTC	CASSGTGGNYGYTF
.	.	TRBV7-2	15	TRBJ2-7	TGTGCCAGCAGCTTAGCAGGGCCCGCTCCCTACGAGCAGTACTTC	CASSLAGPAPYEQYF
.	.	TRBV5-4	12	TRBJ2-1	TGTGCCAGCAGCTTGGATCTTAATGAGCAGTTCTTC	CASSLDLNEQFF
.	.	TRBV19	16	TRBJ1-5	TGTGCCAGTAGTTTATTGACAGGCCTGGGCGATCAGCCCCAGCATTTT	CASSLLTGLGDQPQHF
.	few	TRBV6-5	12	TRBJ1-2	TGTGCCACTGACAGTGGGTTAGCTGGCTACACCTTC	CATDSGLAGYTF
TRBD1	.	TRBV4-1	14	TRBJ1-2	TGCGCCAGCAGCCGAGCCTCAGGGGGCTATGGCTACACCTTC	CASSRASGGYGYTF
.	.	TRBV30	11	TRBJ2-7	TGTGCCTGGAGTGGGGCAGGGTTGGTTTACTTC	CAWSGAGLVYF
TRBD1	.	TRBV4-2	18	TRBJ1-2	TGTGCCAGCAGCCAAGGCCTGGGACAGGCTTCCCAATTTCAGGGCTACACCTTC	CASSQGLGQASQFQGYTF
TRBD1	.	TRBV2	15	TRBJ2-7	TGTGCCAGCAGTGGGGACAGGGTCTCCTCCTACGAGCAGTACTTC	CASSGDRVSSYEQYF
TRBD1	medium-sized	TRBV2	15	TRBJ2-2	TGTGCCAGCAGTGAAGGTCGGACAGGGAGGGGGGAGCTGTTTTTT	CASSEGRTGRGELFF
.	once	TRBV11-3	13	TRBJ2-1	TGTGCCAGCAGCTTAGAGGACGGGGTTGAGCAGTTCTTC	CASSLEDGVEQFF
.	.	TRBV7-2	17	TRBJ2-7	TGTGCCAGCAGCTTAGCCCCCGGTGGGGGGGGCGGTTACGAGCAGTACTTC	CASSLAPGGGGGYEQYF
TRBD1	.	TRBV19	15	TRBJ1-6	TGTGCCAGCCTCGACAGGGGCACCTATAATTCACCCCTCCACTTT	CASLDRGTYNSPLHF
TRBD1	once	TRBV6-5	15	TRBJ1-2	TGTGCCAGCAGTTGGACAGGGGGCGGGGGATATGGCTACACCTTC	CASSWTGGGGYGYTF
.	once	TRBV14	16	TRBJ2-5	TGTGCCAGCAGCCAAGGCGTAGGGTTGACAAGTGAGACCCAGTACTTC	CASSQGVGLTSETQYF
.	.	TRBV5-1	13	TRBJ1-2	TGCGCCAGCAGTCTGAGTAGAGAGTATGGCTACACCTTC	CASSLSREYGYTF
.	.	TRBV7-2	16	TRBJ2-3	TGTGCCAGCAGCTTAGCGGGGGCGGGTAGCACAGATACGCAGTATTTT	CASSLAGAGSTDTQYF
.	few	TRBV19	14	TRBJ1-6	TGTGCCAGTAGTAGGGCAGTCGGATATTCACCCCTCCACTTT	CASSRAVGYSPLHF
.	.	TRBV14	15	TRBJ1-1	TGTGCCAGCAGCCTAGATGTGGTACCGGGCACTGAAGCTTTCTTT	CASSLDVVPGTEAFF
TRBD1	.	TRBV7-6	15	TRBJ2-7	TGTGCCAGCAGCGCTCAGACAGGGCCAACCTACGAGCAGTACTTC	CASSAQTGPTYEQYF